This T cell receptor (beta chain) was profiled in a study of cytomegalovirus exposure and HLA in healthy donors. Study context: The platform used for the 120 or so validation repertoires matched that of the roughly 670 first-cohort repertoires, a later analysis reported.

The validation cohort, a group of under 150 subjects, included the donors and was separate from the roughly 700-subject first cohort. Findings of the study overall: The tendency of first-cohort TCR clusters to co-occur in the roughly 130 validation repertoires emerged from a later analysis. There were fewer than 200 TCR beta chains listed as cytomegalovirus-associated.

A word on this clone: Its antigen is still unknown.

The CDR3 sequence is 17 residues long. TCRdb's table, derived via immunoSEQ multiplex PCR, lists solely in-frame clones and lacks some. This sample carries roughly 50,000 clones, 85% to 95% of them seen once, and the ten largest clones take about 1.5%. The gene calls are TRBV21-1 and TRBJ1-6; TRBD1, the table's D call, lacks a check against the DNA. TRBV21-1 has pseudogene status. Sample: PBMCs. The clonotype originates from a woman aged 18-30 years in good health and CMV-seropositive. The CDR3 loop reads CASSKGQGSSYNSPLHF. In DNA form, the CDR3 reads TGTGCCAGCAGCAAAGGACAGGGAAGCTCCTATAATTCACCCCTCCACTTT.